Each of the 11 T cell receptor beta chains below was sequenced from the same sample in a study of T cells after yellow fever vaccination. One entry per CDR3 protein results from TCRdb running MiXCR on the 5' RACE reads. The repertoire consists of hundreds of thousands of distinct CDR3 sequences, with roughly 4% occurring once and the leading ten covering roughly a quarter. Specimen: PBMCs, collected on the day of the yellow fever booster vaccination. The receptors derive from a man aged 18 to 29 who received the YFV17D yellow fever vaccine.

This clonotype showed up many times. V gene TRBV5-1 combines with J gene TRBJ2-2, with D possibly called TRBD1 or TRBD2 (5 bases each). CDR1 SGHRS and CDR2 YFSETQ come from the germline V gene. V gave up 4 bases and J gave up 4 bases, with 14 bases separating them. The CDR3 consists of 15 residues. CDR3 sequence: CASSIRGASTGELFF. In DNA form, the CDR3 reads TGCGCCAGCAGCATCCGAGGGGCGAGCACCGGGGAGCTGTTTTTT.

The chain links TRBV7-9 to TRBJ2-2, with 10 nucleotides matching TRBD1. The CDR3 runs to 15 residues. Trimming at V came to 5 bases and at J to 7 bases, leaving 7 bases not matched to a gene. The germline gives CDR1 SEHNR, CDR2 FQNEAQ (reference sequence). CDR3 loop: CASSLGQGVGGELFF. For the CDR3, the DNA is TGTGCCAGCAGCCTCGGACAGGGGGTAGGCGGGGAGCTGTTTTTT.

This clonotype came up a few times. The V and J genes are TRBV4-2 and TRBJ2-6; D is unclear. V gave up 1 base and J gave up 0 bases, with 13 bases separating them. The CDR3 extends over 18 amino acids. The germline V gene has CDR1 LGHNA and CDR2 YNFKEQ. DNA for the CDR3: TGTGCCAGCAGCCAAGGGGATCGTTTCTTCTCTGGGGCCAACGTCCTGACTTTC. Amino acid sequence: CASSQGDRFFSGANVLTF.

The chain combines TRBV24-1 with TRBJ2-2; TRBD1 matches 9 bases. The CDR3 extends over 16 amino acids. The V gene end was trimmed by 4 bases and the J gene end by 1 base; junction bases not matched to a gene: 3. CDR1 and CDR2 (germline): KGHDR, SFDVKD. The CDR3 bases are TGTGCCACCAGTGACCAGGACAGGGGGAACACCGGGGAGCTGTTTTTT. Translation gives CATSDQDRGNTGELFF.

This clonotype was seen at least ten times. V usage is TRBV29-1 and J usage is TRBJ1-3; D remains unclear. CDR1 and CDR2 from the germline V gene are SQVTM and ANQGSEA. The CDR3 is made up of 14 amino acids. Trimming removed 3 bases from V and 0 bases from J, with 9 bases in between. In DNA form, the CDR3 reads TGCAGCGTTGATCTGGGGATCTCTGGAAACACCATATATTTT. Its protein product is CSVDLGISGNTIYF.

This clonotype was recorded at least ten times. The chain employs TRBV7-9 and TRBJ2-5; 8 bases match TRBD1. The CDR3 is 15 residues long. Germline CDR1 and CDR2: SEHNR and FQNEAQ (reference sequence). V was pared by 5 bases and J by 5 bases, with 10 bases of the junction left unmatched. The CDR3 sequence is CASSPRTGPRETQYF. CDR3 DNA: TGTGCCAGCAGCCCGAGGACAGGGCCACGGGAGACCCAGTACTTC. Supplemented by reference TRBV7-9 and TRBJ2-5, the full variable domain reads DTGVSQNPRHKITKRGQNVTFRCDPISEHNRLYWYRQTLGQGPEFLTYFQNEAQLEKSRLLSDRFSAERPKGSFSTLEIQRTEQGDSAMYLCASSPRTGPRETQYFGPGTRLLVL.

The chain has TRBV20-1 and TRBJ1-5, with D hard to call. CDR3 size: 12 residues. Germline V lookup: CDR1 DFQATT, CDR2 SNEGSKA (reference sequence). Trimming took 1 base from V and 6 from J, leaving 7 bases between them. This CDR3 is CSARVRSQPQHF. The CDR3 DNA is TGCAGTGCTAGAGTCCGGAGTCAGCCCCAGCATTTT.

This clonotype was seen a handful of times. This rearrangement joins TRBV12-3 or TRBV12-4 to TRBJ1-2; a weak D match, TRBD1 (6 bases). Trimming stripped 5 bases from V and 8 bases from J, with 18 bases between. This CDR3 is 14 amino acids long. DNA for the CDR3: TGTGCCAGCAGTCCAGAGGGGGGGAGCGGGGGCTACACCTTC. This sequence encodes CASSPEGGSGGYTF.

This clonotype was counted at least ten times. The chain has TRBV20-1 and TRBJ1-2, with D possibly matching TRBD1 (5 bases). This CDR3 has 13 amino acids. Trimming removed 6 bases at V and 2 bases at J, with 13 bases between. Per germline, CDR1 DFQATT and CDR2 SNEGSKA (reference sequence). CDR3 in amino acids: CSARDSLNYGYTF. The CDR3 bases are TGCAGTGCCCGCGACAGCCTCAACTATGGCTACACCTTC.

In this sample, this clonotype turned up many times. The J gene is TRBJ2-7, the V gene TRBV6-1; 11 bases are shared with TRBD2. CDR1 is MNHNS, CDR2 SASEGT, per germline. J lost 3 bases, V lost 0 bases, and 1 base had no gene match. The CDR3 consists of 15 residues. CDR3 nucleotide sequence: TGTGCCAGCAGTGAAGCTAGCGGGGGGGTCTACGAGCAGTACTTC. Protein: CASSEASGGVYEQYF.

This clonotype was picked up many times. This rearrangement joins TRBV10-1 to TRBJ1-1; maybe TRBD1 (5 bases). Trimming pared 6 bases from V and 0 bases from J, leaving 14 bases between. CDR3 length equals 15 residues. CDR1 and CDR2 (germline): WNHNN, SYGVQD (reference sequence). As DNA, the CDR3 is TGCGCCAGCAGCCGGACAACGAACTTGAACACTGAAGCTTTCTTT. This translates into CASSRTTNLNTEAFF.